These 13 T cell receptor beta chains were all obtained from the same sample, sequenced in a study of blood T cell repertoires in COVID-19. Method: immunoSEQ multiplex PCR; TCRdb's copy keeps in-frame clones and lacks some. The data hold approximately 130,000 clones, with roughly 79% observed a single time. The source material was peripheral blood. The receptors derive from a human donor in a cohort sampled during active COVID-19.

The genes are TRBV7-9 and TRBJ2-3; the match to TRBD2 covers 7 bases. The CDR3 has 14 amino acids. CDR1 SEHNR and CDR2 FQNEAQ come from the germline V gene (reference sequence). Trimming removed 3 bases from V and 5 bases from J; junction bases left unmatched: 5. This chain's CDR3 is CASSFLWGGDTQYF. The CDR3 DNA is TGTGCCAGCAGCTTCCTCTGGGGGGGAGATACGCAGTATTTT.

CDR3 bases: TGTCCACCAGTGAGAGGACAGGATTATGGCTACACCTTC. This gives the protein CPPVRGQDYGYTF. The J gene is TRBJ1-2, the V gene TRBV24-1; 7 bases line up with TRBD1. This CDR3 is built from 13 residues. Germline lookup yields CDR1 KGHDR and CDR2 SFDVKD.

The chain employs TRBV18 and TRBJ1-5; the match to TRBD1 covers 7 bases. CDR3 size: 16 residues. Germline assignment: CDR1 KGHSH and CDR2 LQKENI. The J segment lost 6 bases and the V segment lost 2 bases, leaving 10 bases of the junction unmatched. The CDR3 sequence: CASSPNSDRVGQPQHF. For the CDR3, the DNA is TGTGCCAGCTCACCAAATAGTGACAGGGTAGGTCAGCCCCAGCATTTT.

V is TRBV2 and J is TRBJ2-3; tentatively, D is TRBD1 (5 bases). V was pared by 2 bases and J by 1 base, with 10 bases between. The CDR3 length is 15 residues. CDR1 and CDR2 from the germline V gene are SNHLY and FYNNEI. The CDR3 nucleotides are TGTGCCAGCAGTGAATCAGGGCTGGGCACAGATACGCAGTATTTT. It codes for CASSESGLGTDTQYF.

The CDR3 DNA sequence: TGTGCCAGCAGTTACAGGGGCCTTAGGGATGGTGAAGCTTTCTTT. Translated: CASSYRGLRDGEAFF. The V and J genes are TRBV6-5 and TRBJ1-1; possible D gene TRBD1, 5 bases. Germline V gives CDR1 MNHEY, CDR2 SVGAGI. The V and J ends lost 2 bases and 7 bases respectively, with 17 bases between them. The CDR3 contains 15 residues.

V and J are TRBV5-6 and TRBJ2-3; perhaps TRBD1 as D (5 bases). The V end lost 1 base, the J end lost 12 bases, and 24 bases lay between the germline ends. The CDR3 consists of 16 residues. Germline CDR1 and CDR2: SGHDT and YYEEEE. This CDR3 is CASSLMAGSGLSPQYF. CDR3 bases: TGTGCCAGCAGCTTGATGGCAGGTTCAGGGTTATCCCCTCAGTATTTT.

The chain employs TRBV28 and TRBJ1-6; 7 bases are shared with TRBD1. This CDR3 contains 16 residues. The germline gives CDR1 MDHEN, CDR2 SYDVKM. J lost 9 bases, V lost 7 bases, and 15 bases had no gene match. CDR3 in DNA: TGTGCCAGCACCCCTCCCCTACAGGGGAGATCTTCACCCCTCCACTTT. Residues: CASTPPLQGRSSPLHF.

The CDR3 nucleotides are TGTGCCAGCAGTTTGGACAGGGGAACTTTCGGCTACACCTTC. This translates into CASSLDRGTFGYTF. The rearrangement links TRBV6-5 to TRBJ1-2; 9 bases map to TRBD1. The CDR3 runs 14 residues. J was trimmed by 8 bases and V by 4 bases; bases with no gene match: 8. Per germline, CDR1 MNHEY and CDR2 SVGAGI.

J is TRBJ1-1 and V is TRBV6-6; D might be TRBD1 (6 bases). CDR1 and CDR2 from the germline V gene are MNHNY and SVGAGI (reference sequence). The CDR3 runs to 15 residues. Trimming pared 5 bases from V and 3 bases from J, leaving 16 bases between. The CDR3 DNA sequence: TGTGCCAGCAGTCAGACAGGTAATGGGGACACTGAAGCTTTCTTT. As protein: CASSQTGNGDTEAFF.

In DNA, the CDR3 is TGTGCCAGCAGGCCGGGACAGGGCAGTGAAAAACTGTTTTTT. It yields the protein CASRPGQGSEKLFF. V usage is TRBV7-8 and J usage is TRBJ1-4, with 9 bases that match TRBD1. The V segment lost 6 bases and the J segment 7 bases; nucleotides outside the gene matches: 6. The CDR3 has 14 residues. Germline CDR1 reads SGHVS; CDR2 reads FQNEAQ.

This clone was seen just once. The chain is built from TRBV29-1 and TRBJ2-5; no firm D call. The CDR3 is 12 residues long. Germline V gene sequence: CDR1 SQVTM, CDR2 ANQGSEA. Trimming took 0 bases from V and 2 from J, leaving 4 bases between them. CDR3 residues: CSVEEAQETQYF. CDR3 nucleotide sequence: TGCAGCGTTGAAGAGGCTCAAGAGACCCAGTACTTC.

CDR3 nucleotides: TGTGCCTGGAGTCTGCGGGGGGGGAACACTGAAGCTTTCTTT. Its translation: CAWSLRGGNTEAFF. This chain joins TRBV30 and TRBJ1-1; perhaps TRBD1 as D (5 bases). V was trimmed by 2 bases and J by 1 base, leaving 11 bases between them. Germline V lookup: CDR1 GTSNPN, CDR2 SVGIG (reference sequence). This CDR3 has 14 residues.

This sequence joins TRBV5-4 and TRBJ1-5; a possible D gene is TRBD1 (6 bases). V lost 1 base and J lost 6, with 11 bases in between. The CDR3 spans 14 residues. Germline CDR1 reads SGHNT; CDR2 reads YYREEE (reference sequence). The CDR3 coding sequence is TGTGCCAGCAGCTTGTGGGGGCTCGGTCAGCCCCAGCATTTT. Translated, it gives CASSLWGLGQPQHF. The full variable domain, completed using reference TRBV5-4 and TRBJ1-5, is ETGVTQSPTHLIKTRGQQVTLRCSSQSGHNTVSWYQQALGQGPQFIFQYYREEENGRGNFPPRFSGLQFPNYSSELNVNALELDDSALYLCASSLWGLGQPQHFGDGTRLSIL.